This entry describes one TCR beta chain. TCRdb's copy holds only in-frame clones and misses some; the assay was immunoSEQ multiplex PCR. The sample includes roughly 100,000 clones, 70% to 80% of them seen just once. It was during active infection that Seattle patients were enrolled and then longitudinally followed. The sample belongs to a study of blood T cell repertoires in COVID-19. Study at large: PBMCs, B-cell-depleted T cells, or T cells were the source of the cDNA or gDNA that made up the material.

The V gene's germline CDR1 is MNHEY and CDR2 SMNVEV (reference sequence). V trimming: 3 bases; J trimming: 3 bases; junction bases outside the gene matches: 15. The CDR3 is 18 residues long. V is TRBV27 and J is TRBJ2-3, with 7 bases fitting TRBD1. This receptor was obtained from a man older than 75 with COVID-19, enrolled during active disease. Specimen: peripheral blood. Here the CDR3 DNA reads TGTGCCAGCAGTTTGTATTTCGCCGGGACAGATAAAACAGATACGCAGTATTTT. This codes for CASSLYFAGTDKTDTQYF.